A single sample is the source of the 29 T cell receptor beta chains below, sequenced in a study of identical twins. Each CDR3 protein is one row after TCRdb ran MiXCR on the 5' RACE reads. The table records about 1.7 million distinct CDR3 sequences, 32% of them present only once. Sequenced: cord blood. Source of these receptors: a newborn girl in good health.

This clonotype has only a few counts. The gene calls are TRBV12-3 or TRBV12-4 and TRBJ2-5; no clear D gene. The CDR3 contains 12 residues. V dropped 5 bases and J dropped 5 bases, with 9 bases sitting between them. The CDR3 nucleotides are TGTGCCAGCAGTAAAGTAAAGGAGACCCAGTACTTC. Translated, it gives CASSKVKETQYF.

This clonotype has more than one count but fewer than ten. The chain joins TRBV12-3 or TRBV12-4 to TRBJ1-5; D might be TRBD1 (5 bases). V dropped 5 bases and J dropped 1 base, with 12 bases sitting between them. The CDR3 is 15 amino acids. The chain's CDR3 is CASSLQGWSNQPQHF. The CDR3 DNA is TGTGCCAGCAGTCTTCAGGGTTGGAGCAATCAGCCCCAGCATTTT.

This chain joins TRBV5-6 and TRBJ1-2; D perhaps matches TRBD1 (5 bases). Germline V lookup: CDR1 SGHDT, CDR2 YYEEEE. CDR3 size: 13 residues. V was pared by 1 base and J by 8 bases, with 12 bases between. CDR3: CASSLPGGSGYTF. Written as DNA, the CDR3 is TGTGCCAGCAGCTTGCCGGGGGGGTCCGGCTACACCTTC.

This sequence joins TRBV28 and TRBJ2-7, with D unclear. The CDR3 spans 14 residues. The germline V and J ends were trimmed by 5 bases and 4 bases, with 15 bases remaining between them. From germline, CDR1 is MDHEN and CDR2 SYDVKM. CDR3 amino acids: CASSPLTPTYEQYF. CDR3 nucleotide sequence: TGTGCCAGCAGTCCCCTCACCCCCACATACGAGCAGTACTTC.

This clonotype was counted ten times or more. CDR3 nucleotide sequence: TGTGCCAGCAGAGCCGGGACTAGCGACTACAATGAGCAGTTCTTC. Its protein product is CASRAGTSDYNEQFF. V usage is TRBV3-1 and J usage is TRBJ2-1; 10 bases are a match to TRBD2. The CDR3 has 15 amino acids. CDR1 LGHDT and CDR2 YNNKEL come from the germline V gene (reference sequence). The ends lost 6 bases at V and 3 bases at J; junction bases unmatched: 5.

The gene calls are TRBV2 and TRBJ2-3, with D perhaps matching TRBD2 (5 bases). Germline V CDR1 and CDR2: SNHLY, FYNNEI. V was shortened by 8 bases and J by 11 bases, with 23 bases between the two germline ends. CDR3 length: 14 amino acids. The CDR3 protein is CASSSLRSSDRQYF. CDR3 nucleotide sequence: TGTGCCAGCTCGTCCCTACGAAGTAGCGACCGGCAGTATTTT.

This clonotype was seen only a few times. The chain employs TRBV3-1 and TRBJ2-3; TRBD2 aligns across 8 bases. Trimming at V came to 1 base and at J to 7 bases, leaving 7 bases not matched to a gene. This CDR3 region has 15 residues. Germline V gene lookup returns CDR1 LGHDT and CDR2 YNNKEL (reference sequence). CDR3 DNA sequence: TGTGCCAGCAGCCAAGCGGGAGGGCCCGGAAATACGCAGTATTTT. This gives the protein CASSQAGGPGNTQYF.

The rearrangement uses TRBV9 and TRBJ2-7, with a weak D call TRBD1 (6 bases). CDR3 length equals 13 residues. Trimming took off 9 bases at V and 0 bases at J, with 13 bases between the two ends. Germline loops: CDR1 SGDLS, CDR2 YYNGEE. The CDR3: CATQGLPSYEQYF. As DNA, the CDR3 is TGTGCCACCCAGGGGTTACCCTCCTACGAGCAGTACTTC.

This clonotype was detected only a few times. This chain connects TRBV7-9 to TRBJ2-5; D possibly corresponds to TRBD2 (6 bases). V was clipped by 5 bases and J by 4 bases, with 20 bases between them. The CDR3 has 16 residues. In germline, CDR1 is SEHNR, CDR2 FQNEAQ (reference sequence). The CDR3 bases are TGTGCCAGCAGCCCAATATACCCGGGACTGAGAGAGACCCAGTACTTC. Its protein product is CASSPIYPGLRETQYF.

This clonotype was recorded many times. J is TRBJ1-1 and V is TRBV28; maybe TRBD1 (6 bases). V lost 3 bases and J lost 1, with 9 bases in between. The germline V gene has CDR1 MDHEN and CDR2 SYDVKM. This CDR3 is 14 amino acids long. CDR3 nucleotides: TGTGCCAGCAGTTTTCCGACAGGGAACACTGAAGCTTTCTTT. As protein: CASSFPTGNTEAFF.

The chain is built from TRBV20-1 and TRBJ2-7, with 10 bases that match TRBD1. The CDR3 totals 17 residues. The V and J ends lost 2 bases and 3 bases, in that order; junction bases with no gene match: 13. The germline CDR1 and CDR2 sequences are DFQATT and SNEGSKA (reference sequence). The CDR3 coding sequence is TGCAGTGCTAGATTCCCGGGACAGGGGAGGGGCCTCTACGAGCAGTACTTC. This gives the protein CSARFPGQGRGLYEQYF.

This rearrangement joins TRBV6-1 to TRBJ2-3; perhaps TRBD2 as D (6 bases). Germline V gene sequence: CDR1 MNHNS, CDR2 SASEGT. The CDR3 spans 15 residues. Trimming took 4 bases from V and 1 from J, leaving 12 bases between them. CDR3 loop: CASSADSGRTDTQYF. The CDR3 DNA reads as TGTGCCAGCAGTGCCGATAGCGGACGCACAGATACGCAGTATTTT.

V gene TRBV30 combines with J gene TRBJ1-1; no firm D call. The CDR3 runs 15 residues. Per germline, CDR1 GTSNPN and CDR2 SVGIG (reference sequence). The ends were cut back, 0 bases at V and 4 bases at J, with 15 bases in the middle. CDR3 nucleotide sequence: TGTGCCTGGAGTGTACCCTCTGGCGGTTCCACTGAAGCTTTCTTT. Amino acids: CAWSVPSGGSTEAFF.

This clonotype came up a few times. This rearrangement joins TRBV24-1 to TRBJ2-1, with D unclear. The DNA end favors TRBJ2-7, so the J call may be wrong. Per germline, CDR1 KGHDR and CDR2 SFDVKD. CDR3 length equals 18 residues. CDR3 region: CATSDCCVSFRCYNEQYF. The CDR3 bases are TGTGCCACCAGTGATTGTTGTGTGAGCTTCAGATGCTACAATGAGCAGTACTTC.

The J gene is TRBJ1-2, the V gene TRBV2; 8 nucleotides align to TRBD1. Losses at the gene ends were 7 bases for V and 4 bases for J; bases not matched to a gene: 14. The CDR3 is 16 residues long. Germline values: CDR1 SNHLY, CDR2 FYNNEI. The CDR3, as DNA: TGTGCCAGCACCAGGGACAGGAGACCAACTAGCTATGGCTACACCTTC. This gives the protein CASTRDRRPTSYGYTF.

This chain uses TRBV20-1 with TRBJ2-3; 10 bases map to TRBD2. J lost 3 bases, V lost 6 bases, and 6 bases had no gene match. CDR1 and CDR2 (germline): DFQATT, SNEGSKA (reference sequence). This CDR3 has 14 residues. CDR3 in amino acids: CSATPGLATDTQYF. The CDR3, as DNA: TGCAGTGCCACGCCGGGACTAGCGACAGATACGCAGTATTTT.

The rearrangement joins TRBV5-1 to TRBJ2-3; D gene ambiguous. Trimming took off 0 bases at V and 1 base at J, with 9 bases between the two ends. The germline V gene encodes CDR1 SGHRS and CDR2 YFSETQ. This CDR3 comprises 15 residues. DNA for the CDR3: TGCGCCAGCAGCTTGGGGGATTGGGGCACAGATACGCAGTATTTT. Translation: CASSLGDWGTDTQYF.

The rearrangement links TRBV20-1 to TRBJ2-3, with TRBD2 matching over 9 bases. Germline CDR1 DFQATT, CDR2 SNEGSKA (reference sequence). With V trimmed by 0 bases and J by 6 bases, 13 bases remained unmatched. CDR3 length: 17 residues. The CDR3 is CSARDPRLAGNSDTQYF. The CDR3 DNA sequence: TGCAGTGCTAGAGATCCCCGGCTAGCGGGGAATTCGGATACGCAGTATTTT.

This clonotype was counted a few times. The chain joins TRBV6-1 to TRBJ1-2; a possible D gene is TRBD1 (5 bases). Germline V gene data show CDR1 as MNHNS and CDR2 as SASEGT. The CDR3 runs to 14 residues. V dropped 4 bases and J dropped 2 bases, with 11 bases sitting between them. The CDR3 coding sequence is TGTGCCAGCAGTGGCTACAGGACGAACTATGGCTACACCTTC. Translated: CASSGYRTNYGYTF.

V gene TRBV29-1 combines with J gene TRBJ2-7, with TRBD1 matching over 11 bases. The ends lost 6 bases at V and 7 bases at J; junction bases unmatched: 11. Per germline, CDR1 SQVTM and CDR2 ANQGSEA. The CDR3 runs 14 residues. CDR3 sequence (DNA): TGCAGCGTCCCCGGGACAGGGGGGTACAATGAGCAGTACTTC. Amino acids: CSVPGTGGYNEQYF.

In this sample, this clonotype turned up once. CDR3 loop: CASSPRGVAASTDTQYF. The CDR3 DNA is TGTGCCAGCAGCCCCAGGGGGGTAGCGGCTAGCACAGATACGCAGTATTTT. The chain is built from TRBV11-2 and TRBJ2-3; D is possibly TRBD1 (7 bases). The CDR3 is 17 amino acids. V lost 5 bases, J lost 0 bases, and 18 bases lay in between. Germline V gene data show CDR1 as SGHAT and CDR2 as FQNNGV. The full variable domain, completed using reference TRBV11-2 and TRBJ2-3, is EAGVAQSPRYKIIEKRQSVAFWCNPISGHATLYWYQQILGQGPKLLIQFQNNGVVDDSQLPKDRFSAERLKGVDSTLKIQPAKLEDSAVYLCASSPRGVAASTDTQYFGPGTRLTVL.

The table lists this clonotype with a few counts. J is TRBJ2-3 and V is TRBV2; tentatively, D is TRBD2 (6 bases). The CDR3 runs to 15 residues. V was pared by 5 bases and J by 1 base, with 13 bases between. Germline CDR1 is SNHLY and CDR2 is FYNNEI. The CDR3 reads CASSWGEPRTDTQYF. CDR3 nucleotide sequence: TGTGCCAGCAGTTGGGGGGAGCCTCGCACAGATACGCAGTATTTT. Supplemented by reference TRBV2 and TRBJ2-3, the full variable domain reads EPEVTQTPSHQVTQMGQEVILRCVPISNHLYFYWYRQILGQKVEFLVSFYNNEISEKSEIFDDQFSVERPDGSNFTLKIRSTKLEDSAMYFCASSWGEPRTDTQYFGPGTRLTVL.

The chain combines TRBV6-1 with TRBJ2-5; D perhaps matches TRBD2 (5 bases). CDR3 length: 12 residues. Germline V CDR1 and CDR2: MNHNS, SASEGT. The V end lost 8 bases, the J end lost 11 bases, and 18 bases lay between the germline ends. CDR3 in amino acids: CASGLGVSEQYF. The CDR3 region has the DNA TGTGCCAGCGGACTCGGAGTGAGTGAGCAGTACTTC.

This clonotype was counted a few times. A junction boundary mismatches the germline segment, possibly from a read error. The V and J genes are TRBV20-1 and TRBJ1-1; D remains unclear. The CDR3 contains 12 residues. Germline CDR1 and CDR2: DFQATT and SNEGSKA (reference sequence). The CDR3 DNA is TGCAGTGCCTCAGGCGGGAACCCTGAAGCTTTCTTT. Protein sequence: CSASGGNPEAFF.

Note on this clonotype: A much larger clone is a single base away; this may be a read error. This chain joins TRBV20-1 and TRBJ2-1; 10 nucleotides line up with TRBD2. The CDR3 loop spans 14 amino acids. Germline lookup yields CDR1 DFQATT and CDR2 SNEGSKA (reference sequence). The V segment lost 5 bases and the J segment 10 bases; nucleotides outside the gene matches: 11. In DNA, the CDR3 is TGCAGTGCTCCAGCGGGACTAGCGACCCACGAGCAGTTCTTC. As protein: CSAPAGLATHEQFF.

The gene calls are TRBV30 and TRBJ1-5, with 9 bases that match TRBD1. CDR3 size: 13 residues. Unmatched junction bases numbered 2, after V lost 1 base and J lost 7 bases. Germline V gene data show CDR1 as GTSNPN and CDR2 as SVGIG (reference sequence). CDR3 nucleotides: TGTGCCTGGAGTGGACAGGGGGAGCAGCCCCAGCATTTT. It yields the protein CAWSGQGEQPQHF. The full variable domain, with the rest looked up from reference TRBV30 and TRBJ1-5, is SQTIHQWPATLVQPVGSPLSLECTVEGTSNPNLYWYRQAAGRGLQLLFYSVGIGQISSEVPQNLSASRPQDRQFILSSKKLLLSDSGFYLCAWSGQGEQPQHFGDGTRLSIL.

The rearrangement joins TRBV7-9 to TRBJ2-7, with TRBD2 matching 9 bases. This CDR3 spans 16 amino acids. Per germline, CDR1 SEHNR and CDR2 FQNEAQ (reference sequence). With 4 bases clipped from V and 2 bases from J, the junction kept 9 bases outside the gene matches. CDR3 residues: CASSSDVAGAAYEQYF. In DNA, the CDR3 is TGTGCCAGCAGCTCGGACGTAGCGGGAGCCGCCTACGAGCAGTACTTC. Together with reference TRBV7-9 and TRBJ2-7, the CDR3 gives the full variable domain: DTGVSQNPRHKITKRGQNVTFRCDPISEHNRLYWYRQTLGQGPEFLTYFQNEAQLEKSRLLSDRFSAERPKGSFSTLEIQRTEQGDSAMYLCASSSDVAGAAYEQYFGPGTRLTVT.

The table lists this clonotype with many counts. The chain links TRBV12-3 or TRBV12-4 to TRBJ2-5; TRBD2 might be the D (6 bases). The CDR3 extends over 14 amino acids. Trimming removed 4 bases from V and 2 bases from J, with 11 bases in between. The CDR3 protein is CASSWTDYQETQYF. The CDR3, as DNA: TGTGCCAGCAGTTGGACGGACTATCAAGAGACCCAGTACTTC.

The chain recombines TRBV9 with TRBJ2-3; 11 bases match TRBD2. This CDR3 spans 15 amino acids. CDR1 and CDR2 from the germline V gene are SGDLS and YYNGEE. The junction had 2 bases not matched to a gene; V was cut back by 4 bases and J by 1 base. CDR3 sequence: CASSISGGGTDTQYF. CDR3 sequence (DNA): TGTGCCAGCAGCATTAGCGGGGGGGGCACAGATACGCAGTATTTT.